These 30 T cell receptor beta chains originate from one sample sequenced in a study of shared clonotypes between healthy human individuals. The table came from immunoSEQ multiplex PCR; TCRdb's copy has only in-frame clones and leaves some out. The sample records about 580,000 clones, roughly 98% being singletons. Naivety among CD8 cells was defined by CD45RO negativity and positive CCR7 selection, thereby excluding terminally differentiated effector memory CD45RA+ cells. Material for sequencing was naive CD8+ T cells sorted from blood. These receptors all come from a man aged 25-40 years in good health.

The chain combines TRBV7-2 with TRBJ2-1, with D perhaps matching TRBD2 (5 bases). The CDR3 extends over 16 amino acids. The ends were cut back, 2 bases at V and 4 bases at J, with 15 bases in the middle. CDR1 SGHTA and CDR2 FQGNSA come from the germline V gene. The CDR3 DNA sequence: TGTGCCAGCAGCTTACGGTCAGGAACTAGGTACAATGAGCAGTTCTTC. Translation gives CASSLRSGTRYNEQFF.

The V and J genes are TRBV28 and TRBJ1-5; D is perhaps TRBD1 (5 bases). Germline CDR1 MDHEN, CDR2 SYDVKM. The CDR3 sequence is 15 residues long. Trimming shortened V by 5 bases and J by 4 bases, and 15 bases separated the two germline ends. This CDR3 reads CASSGGDLRNQPQHF. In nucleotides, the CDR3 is TGTGCCAGCAGTGGGGGGGACCTACGAAATCAGCCCCAGCATTTT.

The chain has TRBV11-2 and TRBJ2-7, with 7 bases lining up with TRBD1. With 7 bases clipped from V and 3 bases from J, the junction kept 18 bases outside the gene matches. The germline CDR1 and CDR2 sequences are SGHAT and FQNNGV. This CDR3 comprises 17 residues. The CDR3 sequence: CASTAGTAWPRDYEQYF. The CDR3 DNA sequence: TGTGCCAGCACCGCCGGGACAGCTTGGCCCCGGGACTACGAGCAGTACTTC.

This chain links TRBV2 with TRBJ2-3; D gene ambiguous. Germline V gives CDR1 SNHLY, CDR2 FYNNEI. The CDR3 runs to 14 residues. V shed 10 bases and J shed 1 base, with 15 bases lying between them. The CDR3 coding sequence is TGTGCCATAACACACGGGCAGGGCACAGATACGCAGTATTTT. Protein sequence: CAITHGQGTDTQYF.

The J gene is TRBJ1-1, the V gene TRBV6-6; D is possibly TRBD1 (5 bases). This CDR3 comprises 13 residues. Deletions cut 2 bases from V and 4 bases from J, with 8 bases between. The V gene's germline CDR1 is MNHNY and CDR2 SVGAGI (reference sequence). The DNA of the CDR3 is TGTGCCAGCAGTTACACGGGGGGCACTGAAGCTTTCTTT. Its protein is CASSYTGGTEAFF.

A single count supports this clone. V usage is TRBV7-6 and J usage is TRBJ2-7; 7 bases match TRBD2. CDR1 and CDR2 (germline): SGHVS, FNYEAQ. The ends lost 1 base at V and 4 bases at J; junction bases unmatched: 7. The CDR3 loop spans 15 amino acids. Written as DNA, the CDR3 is TGTGCCAGCAGCTTAGGGGCAGCGGGAAGGTACGAGCAGTACTTC. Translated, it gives CASSLGAAGRYEQYF.

The CDR3 DNA reads TGTGCCAGCAGCTTAGTACGGGGGCTGGCCGGGGAGCTGTTTTTT. It codes for CASSLVRGLAGELFF. This chain links TRBV7-8 with TRBJ2-2; D assignment may be TRBD1 or TRBD2 (6 bases each). The ends were cut back, 1 base at V and 6 bases at J, with 12 bases in the middle. Germline lookup yields CDR1 SGHVS and CDR2 FQNEAQ. The CDR3 contains 15 residues. Supplemented by reference TRBV7-8 and TRBJ2-2, the full variable domain reads GAGVSQSPRYKVAKRGQDVALRCDPISGHVSLFWYQQALGQGPEFLTYFQNEAQLDKSGLPSDRFFAERPEGSVSTLKIQRTQQEDSAVYLCASSLVRGLAGELFFGEGSRLTVL.

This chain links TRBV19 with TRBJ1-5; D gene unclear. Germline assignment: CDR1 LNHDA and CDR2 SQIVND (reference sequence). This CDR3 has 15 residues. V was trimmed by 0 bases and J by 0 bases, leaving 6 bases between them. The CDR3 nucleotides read TGTGCCAGTAGTATAGAACACCATAGCAATCAGCCCCAGCATTTT. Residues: CASSIEHHSNQPQHF.

The CDR3 coding sequence is TGTGCCAGCAGTTTAGCCCCGGGGATAGATACGCAGTATTTT. Translated: CASSLAPGIDTQYF. The chain is built from TRBV28 and TRBJ2-3, with D maybe TRBD2 (5 bases). With 2 bases removed from V and 5 bases from J, the gap between germline ends came to 11 bases. This CDR3 comprises 14 residues. Germline assignment: CDR1 MDHEN and CDR2 SYDVKM.

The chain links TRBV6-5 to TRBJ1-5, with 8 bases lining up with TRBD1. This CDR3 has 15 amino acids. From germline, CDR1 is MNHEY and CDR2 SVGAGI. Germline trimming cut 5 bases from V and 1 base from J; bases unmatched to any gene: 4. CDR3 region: CASSKQGGSNQPQHF. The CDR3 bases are TGTGCCAGCAGTAAACAGGGGGGAAGCAATCAGCCCCAGCATTTT.

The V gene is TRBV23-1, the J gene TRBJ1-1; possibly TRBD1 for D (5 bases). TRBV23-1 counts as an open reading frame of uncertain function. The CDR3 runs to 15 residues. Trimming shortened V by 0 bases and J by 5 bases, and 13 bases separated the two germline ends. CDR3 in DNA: TGCGCCAGCAGTCAATCCGTTAGAGGGGAAACTGAAGCTTTCTTT. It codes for CASSQSVRGETEAFF.

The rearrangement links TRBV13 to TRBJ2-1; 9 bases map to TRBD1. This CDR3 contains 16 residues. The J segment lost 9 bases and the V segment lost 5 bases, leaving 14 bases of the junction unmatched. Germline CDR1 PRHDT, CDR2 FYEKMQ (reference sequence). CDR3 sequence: CASSPRDRASGGEQFF. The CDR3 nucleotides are TGTGCCAGCAGCCCAAGGGACAGGGCGTCAGGGGGTGAGCAGTTCTTC. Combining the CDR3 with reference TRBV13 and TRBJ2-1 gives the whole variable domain AAGVIQSPRHLIKEKRETATLKCYPIPRHDTVYWYQQGPGQDPQFLISFYEKMQSDKGSIPDRFSAQQFSDYHSELNMSSLELGDSALYFCASSPRDRASGGEQFFGPGTRLTVL.

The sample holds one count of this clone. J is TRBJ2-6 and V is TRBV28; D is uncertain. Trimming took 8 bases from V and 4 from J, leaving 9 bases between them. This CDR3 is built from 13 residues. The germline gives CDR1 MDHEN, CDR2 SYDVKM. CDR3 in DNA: TGTGCCAGCGCCGAAACCGGGGCCAACGTCCTGACTTTC. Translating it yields CASAETGANVLTF.

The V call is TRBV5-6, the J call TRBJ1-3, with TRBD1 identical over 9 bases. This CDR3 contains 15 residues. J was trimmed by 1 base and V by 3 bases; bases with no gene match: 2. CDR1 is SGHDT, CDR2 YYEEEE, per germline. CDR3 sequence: CASSWDRASGNTIYF. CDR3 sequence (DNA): TGTGCCAGCAGCTGGGACAGGGCTTCTGGAAACACCATATATTTT. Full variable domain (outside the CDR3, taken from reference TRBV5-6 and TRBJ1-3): DAGVTQSPTHLIKTRGQQVTLRCSPKSGHDTVSWYQQALGQGPQFIFQYYEEEERQRGNFPDRFSGHQFPNYSSELNVNALLLGDSALYLCASSWDRASGNTIYFGEGSWLTVV.

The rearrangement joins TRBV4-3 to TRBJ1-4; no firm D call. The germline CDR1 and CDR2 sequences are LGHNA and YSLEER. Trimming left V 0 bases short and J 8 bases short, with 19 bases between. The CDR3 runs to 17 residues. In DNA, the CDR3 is TGCGCCAGCAGCCAAGAGGTCTCCAGATCATTTAGGGAAAAACTGTTTTTT. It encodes CASSQEVSRSFREKLFF.

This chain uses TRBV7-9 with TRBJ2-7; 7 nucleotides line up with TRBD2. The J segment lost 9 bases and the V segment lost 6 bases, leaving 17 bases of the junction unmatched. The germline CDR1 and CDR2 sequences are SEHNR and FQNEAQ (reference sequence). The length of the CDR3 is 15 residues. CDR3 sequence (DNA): TGTGCCAGCAGTTTCGAGGGAGGGGAACATCGCGGGCAGTACTTC. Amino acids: CASSFEGGEHRGQYF.

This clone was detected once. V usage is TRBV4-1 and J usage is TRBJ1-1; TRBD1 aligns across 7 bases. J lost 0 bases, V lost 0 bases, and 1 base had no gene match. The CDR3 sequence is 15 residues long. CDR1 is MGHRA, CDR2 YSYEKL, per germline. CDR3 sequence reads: CASSQEGTVNTEAFF. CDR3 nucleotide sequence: TGCGCCAGCAGCCAAGAAGGGACAGTGAACACTGAAGCTTTCTTT.

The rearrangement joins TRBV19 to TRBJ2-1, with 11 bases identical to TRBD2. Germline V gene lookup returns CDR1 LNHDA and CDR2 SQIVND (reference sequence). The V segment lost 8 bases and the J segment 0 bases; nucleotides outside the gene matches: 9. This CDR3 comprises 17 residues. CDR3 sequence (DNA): TGTGCCAGTTCCGGGACTAGCGGTTGGAGCTCCTACAATGAGCAGTTCTTC. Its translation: CASSGTSGWSSYNEQFF.

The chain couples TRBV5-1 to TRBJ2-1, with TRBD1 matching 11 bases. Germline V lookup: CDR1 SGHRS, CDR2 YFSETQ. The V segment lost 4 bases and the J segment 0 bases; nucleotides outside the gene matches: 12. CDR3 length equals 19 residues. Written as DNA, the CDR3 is TGCGCCAGCAGCGAAGGGGACAGGGGGGAATTAAGCTCCTACAATGAGCAGTTCTTC. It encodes CASSEGDRGELSSYNEQFF. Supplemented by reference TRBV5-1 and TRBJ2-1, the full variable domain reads KAGVTQTPRYLIKTRGQQVTLSCSPISGHRSVSWYQQTPGQGLQFLFEYFSETQRNKGNFPGRFSGRQFSNSRSEMNVSTLELGDSALYLCASSEGDRGELSSYNEQFFGPGTRLTVL.

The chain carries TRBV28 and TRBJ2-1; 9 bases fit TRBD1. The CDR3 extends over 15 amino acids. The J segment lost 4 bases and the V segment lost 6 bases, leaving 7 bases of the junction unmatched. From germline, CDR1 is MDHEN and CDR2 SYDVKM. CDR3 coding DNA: TGTGCCAGCAGCCACACCGGGACAGGGTACAATGAGCAGTTCTTC. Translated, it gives CASSHTGTGYNEQFF.

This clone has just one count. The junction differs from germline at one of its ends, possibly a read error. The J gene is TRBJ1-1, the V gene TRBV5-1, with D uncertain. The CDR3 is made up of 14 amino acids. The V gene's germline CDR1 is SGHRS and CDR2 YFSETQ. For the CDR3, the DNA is TGCGCCAGCAGCTTAGAGACCATGAACACTAAAGCTTTCTTT. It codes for CASSLETMNTKAFF.

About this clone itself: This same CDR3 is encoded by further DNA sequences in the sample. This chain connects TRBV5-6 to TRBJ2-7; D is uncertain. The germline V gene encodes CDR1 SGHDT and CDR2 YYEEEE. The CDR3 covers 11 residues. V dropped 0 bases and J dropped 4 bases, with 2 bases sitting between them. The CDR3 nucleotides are TGTGCCAGCAGCTTGGGGTACGAGCAGTACTTC. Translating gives CASSLGYEQYF.

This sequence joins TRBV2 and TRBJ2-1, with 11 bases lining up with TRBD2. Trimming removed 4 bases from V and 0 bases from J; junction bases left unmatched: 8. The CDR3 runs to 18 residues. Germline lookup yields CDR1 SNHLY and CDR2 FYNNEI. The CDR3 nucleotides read TGTGCCAGCAGTGGATCTAGCGGGAGGATGAGCTCCTACAATGAGCAGTTCTTC. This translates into CASSGSSGRMSSYNEQFF.

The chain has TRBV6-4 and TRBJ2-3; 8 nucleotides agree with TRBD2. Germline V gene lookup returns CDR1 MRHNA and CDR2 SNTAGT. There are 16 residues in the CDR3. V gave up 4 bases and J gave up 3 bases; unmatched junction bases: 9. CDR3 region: CASSVPGGRGTDTQYF. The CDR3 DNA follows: TGTGCCAGCAGTGTGCCGGGGGGGAGAGGGACAGATACGCAGTATTTT.

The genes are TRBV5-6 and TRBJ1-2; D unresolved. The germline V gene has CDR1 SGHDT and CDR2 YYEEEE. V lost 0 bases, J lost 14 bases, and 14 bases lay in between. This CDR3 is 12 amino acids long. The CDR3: CASSLGTTLYTF. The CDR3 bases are TGTGCCAGCAGCTTGGGCACGACGCTCTATACCTTC. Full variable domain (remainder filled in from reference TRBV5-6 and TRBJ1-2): DAGVTQSPTHLIKTRGQQVTLRCSPKSGHDTVSWYQQALGQGPQFIFQYYEEEERQRGNFPDRFSGHQFPNYSSELNVNALLLGDSALYLCASSLGTTLYTFGSGTRLTVV.

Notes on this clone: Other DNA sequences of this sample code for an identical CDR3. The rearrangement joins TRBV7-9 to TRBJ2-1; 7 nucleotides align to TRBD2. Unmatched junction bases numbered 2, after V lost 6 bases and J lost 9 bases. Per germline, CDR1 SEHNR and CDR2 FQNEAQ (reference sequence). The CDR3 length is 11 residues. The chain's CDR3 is CASSRGGEQFF. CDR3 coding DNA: TGTGCCAGCAGTCGCGGGGGTGAGCAGTTCTTC.

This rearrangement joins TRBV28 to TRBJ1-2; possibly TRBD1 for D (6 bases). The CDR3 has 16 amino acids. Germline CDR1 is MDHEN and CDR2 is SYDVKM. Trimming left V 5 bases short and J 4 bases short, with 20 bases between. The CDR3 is CASSPPGGGAGYGYTF. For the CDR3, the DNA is TGTGCCAGCAGTCCCCCGGGCGGGGGCGCAGGCTATGGCTACACCTTC.

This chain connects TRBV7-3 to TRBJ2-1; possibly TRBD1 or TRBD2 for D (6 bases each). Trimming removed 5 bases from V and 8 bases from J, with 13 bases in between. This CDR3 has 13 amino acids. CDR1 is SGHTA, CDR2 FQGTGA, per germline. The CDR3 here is CASSPGGGYEQFF. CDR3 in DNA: TGTGCCAGCAGCCCCGGAGGGGGGTATGAGCAGTTCTTC.

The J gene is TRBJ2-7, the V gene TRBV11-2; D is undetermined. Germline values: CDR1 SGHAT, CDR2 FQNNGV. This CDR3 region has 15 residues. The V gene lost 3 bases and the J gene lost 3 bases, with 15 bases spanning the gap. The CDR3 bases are TGTGCCAGCAGCTTCTCCCAAGGGATTATCTACGAGCAGTACTTC. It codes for CASSFSQGIIYEQYF.

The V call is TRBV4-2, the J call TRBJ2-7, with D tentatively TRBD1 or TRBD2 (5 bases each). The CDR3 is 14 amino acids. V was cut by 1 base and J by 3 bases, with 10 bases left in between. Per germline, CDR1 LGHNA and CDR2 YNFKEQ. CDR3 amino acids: CASSQGRDGYEQYF. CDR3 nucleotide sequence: TGTGCCAGCAGCCAAGGCCGGGACGGCTACGAGCAGTACTTC.